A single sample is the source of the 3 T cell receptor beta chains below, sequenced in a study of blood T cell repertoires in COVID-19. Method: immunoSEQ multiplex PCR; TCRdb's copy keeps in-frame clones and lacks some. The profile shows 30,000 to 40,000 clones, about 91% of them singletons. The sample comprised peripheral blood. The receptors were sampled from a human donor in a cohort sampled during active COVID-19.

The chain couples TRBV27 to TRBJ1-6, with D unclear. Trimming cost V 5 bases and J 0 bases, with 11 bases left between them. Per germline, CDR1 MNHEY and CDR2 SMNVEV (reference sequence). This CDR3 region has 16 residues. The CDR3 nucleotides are TGTGCCAGCAGTCCCGCCGCCAGCTCCTATAATTCACCCCTCCACTTT. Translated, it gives CASSPAASSYNSPLHF.

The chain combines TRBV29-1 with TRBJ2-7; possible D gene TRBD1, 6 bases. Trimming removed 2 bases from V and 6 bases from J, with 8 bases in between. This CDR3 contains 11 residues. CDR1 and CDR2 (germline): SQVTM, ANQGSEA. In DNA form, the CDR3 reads TGCAGCGTTGAACGAGGGGGCGAGCAGTACTTC. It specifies CSVERGGEQYF.

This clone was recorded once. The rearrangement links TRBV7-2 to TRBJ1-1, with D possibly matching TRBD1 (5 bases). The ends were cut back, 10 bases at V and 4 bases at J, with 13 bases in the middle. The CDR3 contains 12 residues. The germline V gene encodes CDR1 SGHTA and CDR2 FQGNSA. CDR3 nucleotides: TGTGCCACTGACAGTAGAGGCACTGAAGCTTTCTTT. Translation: CATDSRGTEAFF.